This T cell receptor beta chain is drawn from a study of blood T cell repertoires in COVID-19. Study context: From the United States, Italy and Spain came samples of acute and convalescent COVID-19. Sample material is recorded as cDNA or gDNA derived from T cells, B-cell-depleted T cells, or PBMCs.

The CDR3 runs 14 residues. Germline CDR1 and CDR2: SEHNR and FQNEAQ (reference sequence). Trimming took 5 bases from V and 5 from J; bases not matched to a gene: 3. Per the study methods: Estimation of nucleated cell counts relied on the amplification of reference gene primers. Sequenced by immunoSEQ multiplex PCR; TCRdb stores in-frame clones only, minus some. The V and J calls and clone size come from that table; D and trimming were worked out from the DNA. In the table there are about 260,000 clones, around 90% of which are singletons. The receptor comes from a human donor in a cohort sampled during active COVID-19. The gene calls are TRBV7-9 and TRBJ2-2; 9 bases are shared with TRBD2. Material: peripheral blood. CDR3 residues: CASSPTSGTGELFF. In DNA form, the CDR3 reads TGTGCCAGCAGCCCAACTAGCGGGACCGGGGAGCTGTTTTTT.